The 8 T cell receptor beta chains listed next were all sequenced from one sample in a study of blood T cells in healthy people across ages (dated by TCRdb to between 2014 and 2017). Library generation was performed with 5' RACE. The sequencer listed for this sample is Illumina HiSeq 2500. A second PCR of roughly 6 to 11 cycles was run with a J-beta primer mix and a sample-barcoded 5' primer. In TCRdb, the public reads were trimmed at Q25 with fastp and aligned with MiXCR, with productive beta chains retained. Identical CDR3 proteins give one entry, which carries the most common genes and DNA. Within this sample are about 1.4 million distinct CDR3 sequences, with around 59% of them counted one time only. Over 5.5% of the sample belongs to the ten largest clones. The sequenced sample consisted of blood. These receptors were taken from a young man in good health.

The chain employs TRBV29-1 and TRBJ2-1; TRBD2 might be the D (5 bases). Germline CDR1 SQVTM, CDR2 ANQGSEA. CDR3 length equals 12 residues. Trimming shortened V by 7 bases and J by 8 bases, and 15 bases separated the two germline ends. CDR3 in DNA: TGCAGCGCACTAGGACCATTAGATGAGCAGTTCTTC. Translated: CSALGPLDEQFF.

The rearrangement uses TRBV2 and TRBJ2-1; 8 positions agree with TRBD2. The V gene end was trimmed by 5 bases and the J gene end by 4 bases; junction bases not matched to a gene: 7. The CDR3 has 15 residues. In germline, CDR1 is SNHLY, CDR2 FYNNEI. The CDR3 here is CASSPERGYYNEQFF. The CDR3 nucleotides read TGTGCCAGCAGTCCCGAGCGGGGGTATTACAATGAGCAGTTCTTC.

V and J are TRBV12-3 or TRBV12-4 and TRBJ2-1; TRBD2 agrees at 9 bases. This CDR3 has 15 amino acids. With V trimmed by 2 bases and J by 6 bases, 5 bases remained unmatched. The CDR3 DNA reads as TGTGCCAGCAGTTTAATAGCGGGAGTTGGCAATGAGCAGTTCTTC. It translates to CASSLIAGVGNEQFF.

This clonotype was seen just once. The chain employs TRBV12-3 or TRBV12-4 and TRBJ2-5; possible D gene TRBD1, 6 bases. The CDR3 is made up of 15 amino acids. The germline V and J ends were trimmed by 6 bases and 2 bases, with 16 bases remaining between them. The CDR3 nucleotides are TGTGCCAGCAGACCGTGGACAGATTTTCAAGAGACCCAGTACTTC. The encoded protein is CASRPWTDFQETQYF.

The genes are TRBV28 and TRBJ2-1, with D perhaps being TRBD1 or TRBD2 (5 bases each). Per germline, CDR1 MDHEN and CDR2 SYDVKM. This CDR3 has 13 residues. The germline V and J ends were trimmed by 9 bases and 2 bases, with 11 bases remaining between them. CDR3 in amino acids: CASIGAPYNEQFF. As DNA, the CDR3 is TGTGCCAGTATCGGGGCCCCCTACAATGAGCAGTTCTTC.

V gene TRBV6-6 combines with J gene TRBJ1-2, with D possibly being TRBD1 (5 bases). Deletions cut 5 bases from V and 2 bases from J, with 12 bases between. The CDR3 is 14 amino acids. Looked up from germline, CDR1 is MNHNY and CDR2 is SVGAGI (reference sequence). The chain's CDR3 is CASSDQQENYGYTF. CDR3 DNA: TGTGCCAGCAGTGACCAACAGGAAAACTATGGCTACACCTTC.

As for this clonotype: The junction and the germline gene differ at one end; a read error may be behind it. This rearrangement joins TRBV7-9 to TRBJ2-1, with D tentatively TRBD1 or TRBD2 (5 bases each). The CDR3 consists of 17 residues. In germline, CDR1 is SEHNR, CDR2 FQNEAQ (reference sequence). CDR3: CASSLAETDYSYNEQVF. In DNA form, the CDR3 reads TGTGCCAGCAGCTTAGCGGAGACAGACTACTCCTACAATGAGCAGGTCTTC.

J is TRBJ2-1 and V is TRBV7-2, with unresolved D. The CDR3 runs 15 residues. V lost 3 bases to trimming and J lost 0 bases, with 9 bases between them. In germline, CDR1 is SGHTA, CDR2 FQGNSA. CDR3 bases: TGTGCCAGCAGCTTTACTACCGGCTCCTACAATGAGCAGTTCTTC. Translation: CASSFTTGSYNEQFF.